Listed below are T cell receptor beta chains from one sample, sequenced in a study of T-cell reconstitution after alpha-beta-depleted transplantation in children. TCRdb itself ran the PCR reads through MiXCR, one entry per CDR3 protein. The data show 440,000 or so distinct CDR3 sequences, 11% seen once. This material consisted of PBMCs from the stem cell graft donor, taken from the stem cell graft. The receptors here all came from a human donor who donated a stem cell graft to a child with acute myeloid leukemia. Each CDR3 is given with its conserved first and last residue. Each record gives: clone size, J gene, D gene, CDR3 length, V gene, CDR3 DNA, CDR3 protein. The D gene is left open where the match is weak. For some rows the clone size is stated as once, few or many, or as a class when expanded; others skip it.

few TRBJ2-5 NA 13 TRBV12-3/TRBV12-4 TGTGCCAGCAGTTTTGTAGGGCGAGAGACCCAGTACTTC CASSFVGRETQYF
few TRBJ2-7 TRBD2 18 TRBV6-2/TRBV6-3 TGTGCCAGCAGCCAACTAAAAGCTGGGACTAGCTTCTCCTACGAGCAGTACTTC CASSQLKAGTSFSYEQYF
NA TRBJ2-7 TRBD2 13 TRBV20-1 TGCAGTGCTAGAGTGGCGGGAGCCAACGAGCAGTACTTC CSARVAGANEQYF
few TRBJ2-5 TRBD2 14 TRBV2 TGTGCCAGCACCCAGAGGGAGGGCCAAGAGACCCAGTACTTC CASTQREGQETQYF
many TRBJ2-1 NA 15 TRBV12-3/TRBV12-4 TGTGCCAGTTGTGGCCAGCTCGGCTCCTACAATGAGCAGTTCTTC CASCGQLGSYNEQFF
many TRBJ1-2 TRBD1 14 TRBV10-3 TGTGCCATCAGTGTTCAAGGGGGCGGCTATGGCTACACCTTC CAISVQGGGYGYTF
NA TRBJ2-6 NA 17 TRBV7-9 TGTGCCAGCAGCTTAGAAGCTACCAGCTCTGGGGCCAACGTCCTGACTTTC CASSLEATSSGANVLTF
few TRBJ1-6 TRBD1 14 TRBV6-1 TGTGCCAGCAGCCGGGGACAGGGAGTTTCACCCCTCCACTTT CASSRGQGVSPLHF
few TRBJ2-3 NA 15 TRBV10-3 TGTGCCATCAGTGAGGGGGAGACTAACACAGATACGCAGTATTTT CAISEGETNTDTQYF
NA TRBJ2-1 TRBD2 17 TRBV2 TGTGCCAGCAGTGTGGCTAGCGGGAGTATCTCCTACAATGAGCAGTTCTTC CASSVASGSISYNEQFF
NA TRBJ1-2 NA 13 TRBV6-1 TGTGCCAGCAGTGATTTGACAGGCGTTGGCTACACCTTC CASSDLTGVGYTF
NA TRBJ2-2 TRBD1 14 TRBV7-3 TGTGCCAGCGGGACAGGGACGTACACCGGGGAGCTGTTTTTT CASGTGTYTGELFF
NA TRBJ2-2 NA 13 TRBV6-1 TGTGCCAGCAACCGACAAGTCACCGGGGAGCTGTTTTTT CASNRQVTGELFF
NA TRBJ1-2 TRBD1 15 TRBV25-1 TGTGCCAGCAGTGAATTAGGGACAGAGAACTATGGCTACACCTTC CASSELGTENYGYTF
NA TRBJ2-1 TRBD2 14 TRBV5-1 TGCGCCAGCAGCGTTAGCGGGGAGAACAATGAGCAGTTCTTC CASSVSGENNEQFF
many TRBJ1-1 NA 16 TRBV19 TGTGCCAGTAGGGTAGGGGCCTCACTTATGAACACTGAAGCTTTCTTT CASRVGASLMNTEAFF
NA TRBJ2-1 NA 13 TRBV29-1 TGCAGCGTTGAAGAGGGCGGGTATATGTGGCAGTTCTTC CSVEEGGYMWQFF
few TRBJ1-4 TRBD1 16 TRBV15 TGTGCCACCAGCGAGGACAGGGGGTTTCGTGTTGAAAAACTGTTTTTT CATSEDRGFRVEKLFF
few TRBJ2-5 NA 15 TRBV6-5 TGTGCCAGCAGTTACGTCTGGGGGTGGGAAGAGACCCAGTACTTC CASSYVWGWEETQYF
few TRBJ1-2 NA 15 TRBV7-2 TGTGCCAGCAGCTTAGATTTTCAGACGCTTTATGGCTACACCTTC CASSLDFQTLYGYTF
NA TRBJ1-2 NA 13 TRBV7-9 TGTGCCAGCAGCTTCGGGGGCCCCTATGGCTACACCTTC CASSFGGPYGYTF
many TRBJ2-5 NA 14 TRBV5-1 TGCGCCAGCAGCAAGGGGCCGGTCCAAGAGACCCAGTACTTC CASSKGPVQETQYF
NA TRBJ2-2 NA 16 TRBV25-1 TGTGCCAGCAGTGAACGGGACCAGCCCCACACCGGGGAGCTGTTTTTT CASSERDQPHTGELFF
many TRBJ1-1 NA 14 TRBV5-1 TGCGCCAGCAGCTTCGGGGGGGGAGACACTGAAGCTTTCTTT CASSFGGGDTEAFF
NA TRBJ1-5 TRBD1 14 TRBV2 TGTGCCAGCAGTGAGCAGGGGGCAGTTCAGCCCCAGCATTTT CASSEQGAVQPQHF
many TRBJ2-1 NA 11 TRBV6-2/TRBV6-3 TGTGCCAGCAGCCCCCGGAATGAGCAGTTCTTC CASSPRNEQFF
many TRBJ2-7 NA 12 TRBV5-1 TGCGCCAGCAGCTTGGTGGGCGACGAGCAGTACTTC CASSLVGDEQYF
few TRBJ2-3 TRBD2 14 TRBV7-2 TGTGCCAGCCGGACTAGCGGGAGTTCAGATACGCAGTATTTT CASRTSGSSDTQYF
NA TRBJ2-4 NA 17 TRBV7-2 TGTGCCAGCAGCTTAACTGACGGGGCAACGACCAAAAACATTCAGTACTTC CASSLTDGATTKNIQYF
few TRBJ2-3 TRBD2 16 TRBV10-3 TGTGCCATCAGGGCGGGACTAGCGGGGAGCACAGATACGCAGTATTTT CAIRAGLAGSTDTQYF
NA TRBJ2-4 TRBD2 15 TRBV12-3/TRBV12-4 TGTGCCAGCACCTCGGGGGGGCCGGGCAAAAACATTCAGTACTTC CASTSGGPGKNIQYF
many TRBJ2-3 TRBD2 14 TRBV20-1 TGCAGTGCCCAAGTAGCGGGAGTTACAGATACGCAGTATTTT CSAQVAGVTDTQYF
few TRBJ1-1 NA 14 TRBV5-5 TGTGCCAGCAGCAGGGAACAGATGAACACTGAAGCTTTCTTT CASSREQMNTEAFF
NA TRBJ2-5 TRBD1 14 TRBV14 TGTGCCAGCAACAAACAGGGGGAACAAGAGACCCAGTACTTC CASNKQGEQETQYF
NA TRBJ2-2 TRBD1 18 TRBV29-1 TGCAGCGTTGAAGATCAAGGCGGACAGGGGCGAGACACCGGGGAGCTGTTTTTT CSVEDQGGQGRDTGELFF
NA TRBJ2-1 TRBD1 15 TRBV15 TGTGCCACCAGCAGAGATATGGGACAGGGCCAGGAGCAGTTCTTC CATSRDMGQGQEQFF
many TRBJ2-1 TRBD2 16 TRBV20-1 TGCAGTGCTAGCGGTGGATCGGCTAGCGGCCTACAGGAGCAGTTCTTC CSASGGSASGLQEQFF